The 26 T cell receptor beta chains below all came from one sample that was sequenced in a study of blood T cell repertoires in COVID-19. The method was immunoSEQ multiplex PCR; TCRdb's version includes in-frame clones alone and lacks a portion of them. The table includes about 230,000 clones, around 80% detected once. Sequencing was carried out using peripheral blood. These receptors were collected from a man aged 35-49 years with acute or convalescent COVID-19.

The chain carries TRBV2 and TRBJ1-1; 10 nucleotides align to TRBD1. The CDR3 is 16 amino acids. Germline V CDR1 and CDR2: SNHLY, FYNNEI. Trimming removed 6 bases from V and 6 bases from J; junction bases left unmatched: 13. CDR3 in amino acids: CASRKVRDRGWAEAFF. CDR3 coding DNA: TGTGCCAGCAGGAAGGTTCGGGACAGGGGCTGGGCTGAAGCTTTCTTT.

The chain has TRBV4-1 and TRBJ2-3; TRBD2 matches at 7 bases. The CDR3 totals 21 residues. Losses at the gene ends were 1 base for V and 0 bases for J; bases not matched to a gene: 19. CDR1 and CDR2 from the germline V gene are MGHRA and YSYEKL. This CDR3 is CASSQVLTSQPHGKSTDTQYF. The CDR3 nucleotides read TGCGCCAGCAGCCAAGTTCTGACTAGCCAACCACATGGAAAAAGCACAGATACGCAGTATTTT.

This clone has just a few counts. The chain links TRBV2 to TRBJ1-6; D might be TRBD1 (6 bases). CDR1 and CDR2 from the germline V gene are SNHLY and FYNNEI. This CDR3 spans 15 amino acids. V lost 5 bases, J lost 7 bases, and 15 bases lay in between. CDR3 sequence: CASSRTDSRNSPLHF. The CDR3 nucleotides are TGTGCCAGCAGTCGGACAGATTCAAGGAATTCACCCCTCCACTTT.

V is TRBV30 and J is TRBJ2-6; 7 nucleotides match TRBD1. J was trimmed by 4 bases and V by 3 bases; bases with no gene match: 9. In germline, CDR1 is GTSNPN, CDR2 SVGIG (reference sequence). The CDR3 extends over 16 amino acids. In DNA form, the CDR3 reads TGTGCCTGGAGCCGGGACAGCGCTTTCGGGGCCAACGTCCTGACTTTC. This codes for CAWSRDSAFGANVLTF.

CDR3 in DNA: TGTGCCAGCAGCCCTGGACTAGCGATTTTAGGAAACATTCAGTACTTC. It codes for CASSPGLAILGNIQYF. The chain couples TRBV7-9 to TRBJ2-4; 9 bases are shared with TRBD2. V trimming: 5 bases; J trimming: 6 bases; junction bases outside the gene matches: 11. The germline gives CDR1 SEHNR, CDR2 FQNEAQ (reference sequence). The CDR3 has 16 amino acids.

This clone showed up just a few times. This rearrangement joins TRBV28 to TRBJ1-1, with TRBD1 identical over 10 bases. The length of the CDR3 is 16 residues. Germline CDR1 MDHEN, CDR2 SYDVKM. V lost 6 bases, J lost 3 bases, and 10 bases stayed unmatched. CDR3 residues: CASRGTGARLDTEAFF. Here the CDR3 DNA reads TGTGCCAGCAGGGGGACAGGGGCGCGGTTGGACACTGAAGCTTTCTTT.

This chain joins TRBV4-1 and TRBJ1-2, with TRBD1 as a possible D gene (6 bases). Trimming cost V 2 bases and J 4 bases, with 11 bases left between them. CDR1 is MGHRA and CDR2 is YSYEKL in the germline V gene. The CDR3 runs to 14 residues. The CDR3 is CASSQWVGAYGYTF. In DNA form, the CDR3 reads TGCGCCAGCAGCCAATGGGTGGGGGCCTATGGCTACACCTTC.

Here the CDR3 DNA reads TGTGCCAGCAGCTTCGACATACCGACCTATAATTCACCCCTCCACTTT. Encoded protein: CASSFDIPTYNSPLHF. The chain employs TRBV7-8 and TRBJ1-6; D unresolved. CDR1 SGHVS and CDR2 FQNEAQ come from the germline V gene. V gave up 3 bases and J gave up 2 bases, with 11 bases separating them. This CDR3 spans 16 amino acids.

This clone has a handful of counts. The chain couples TRBV11-2 to TRBJ2-1, with 7 nucleotides matching TRBD2. V lost 3 bases and J lost 8; bases outside the gene matches: 10. The CDR3 extends over 15 amino acids. CDR1 SGHAT and CDR2 FQNNGV come from the germline V gene. CDR3 sequence reads: CASSLGGTTVDEQFF. CDR3 DNA sequence: TGTGCCAGCAGCTTGGGGGGGACTACCGTCGATGAGCAGTTCTTC.

In its sample, this clone was seen a few times. The rearrangement uses TRBV4-2 and TRBJ1-5, with 8 positions matching TRBD1. In germline, CDR1 is LGHNA, CDR2 YNFKEQ. The CDR3 is 16 residues long. Trimming cost V 0 bases and J 7 bases; bases outside gene matches: 8. In DNA form, the CDR3 reads TGTGCCAGCAGCCAAGATCATCGACAGGGGACCCAGCCCCAGCATTTT. Protein sequence: CASSQDHRQGTQPQHF.

CDR3 loop: CASSLTRNYGYTF. As DNA, the CDR3 is TGTGCCAGCAGCCTTACACGTAACTATGGCTACACCTTC. The chain employs TRBV11-2 and TRBJ1-2; no clear D gene. V was clipped by 5 bases and J by 1 base, with 8 bases between them. Germline CDR1 and CDR2: SGHAT and FQNNGV. The CDR3 runs 13 residues.

The chain joins TRBV6-8 to TRBJ2-3; the D gene is possibly TRBD1 (7 bases). The CDR3 length is 14 residues. Germline assignment: CDR1 MNHGY and CDR2 SAAAGT. Trimming pared 10 bases from V and 5 bases from J, leaving 19 bases between. The CDR3 DNA is TGTGCCACCCCAGGGGGGCGGGATAAAGATACGCAGTATTTT. It codes for CATPGGRDKDTQYF.

CDR3 amino acids: CASSLGVHLIAGELFF. CDR3 nucleotides: TGTGCCAGCAGCTTAGGCGTCCACCTTATTGCCGGGGAGCTGTTTTTT. The rearrangement links TRBV7-2 to TRBJ2-2; no clear D gene. CDR1 and CDR2 (germline): SGHTA, FQGNSA. Trimming shortened V by 1 base and J by 6 bases, and 15 bases separated the two germline ends. This CDR3 has 16 residues.

The chain combines TRBV6-1 with TRBJ2-5, with 12 bases fitting TRBD1. CDR1 is MNHNS, CDR2 SASEGT, per germline. This CDR3 is 16 amino acids long. The V gene end was trimmed by 0 bases and the J gene end by 4 bases; junction bases not matched to a gene: 3. CDR3 amino acids: CASSEAGQGAGETQYF. The DNA of the CDR3 is TGTGCCAGCAGTGAAGCGGGACAGGGGGCGGGAGAGACCCAGTACTTC.

The table lists this clone with a count of one. The chain is built from TRBV28 and TRBJ1-5, with 7 bases fitting TRBD1. J was trimmed by 3 bases and V by 3 bases; bases with no gene match: 5. Looked up from germline, CDR1 is MDHEN and CDR2 is SYDVKM. The CDR3 covers 15 residues. The CDR3 nucleotides read TGTGCCAGCAGTTTCACGGGACAGCACAATCAGCCCCAGCATTTT. Translation gives CASSFTGQHNQPQHF.

CDR3 sequence: CASSLGTGDDEQYF. DNA for the CDR3: TGCGCCAGCAGCTTAGGGACAGGGGATGACGAGCAGTACTTC. The V call is TRBV5-1, the J call TRBJ2-7; 10 positions match TRBD1. The CDR3 runs 14 residues. The germline V gene has CDR1 SGHRS and CDR2 YFSETQ. V gave up 2 bases and J gave up 5 bases; unmatched junction bases: 4.

The V gene is TRBV23-1, the J gene TRBJ1-2; possible D gene TRBD1, 5 bases. TRBV23-1 is identified as an open reading frame with a role that is uncertain. The CDR3 runs to 17 residues. The V gene lost 0 bases and the J gene lost 9 bases, with 23 bases spanning the gap. The CDR3 DNA reads TGCGCCAGCAGTCAATCAAATGGGGACTCTCCGTTTGATAGCTACACCTTC. Its protein is CASSQSNGDSPFDSYTF.

The rearrangement links TRBV15 to TRBJ1-2; no clear D. The V end lost 5 bases, the J end lost 2 bases, and 9 bases lay between the germline ends. This CDR3 is built from 13 residues. From germline, CDR1 is LNHNV and CDR2 YYDKDF (reference sequence). For the CDR3, the DNA is TGTGCCACCAGCGCGGGAGGGAACTATGGCTACACCTTC. It specifies CATSAGGNYGYTF. Drawing the rest from reference TRBV15 and TRBJ1-2, the complete variable domain is DAMVIQNPRYQVTQFGKPVTLSCSQTLNHNVMYWYQQKSSQAPKLLFHYYDKDFNNEADTPDNFQSRRPNTSFCFLDIRSPGLGDTAMYLCATSAGGNYGYTFGSGTRLTVV.

The chain has TRBV4-2 and TRBJ2-1; TRBD2 matches 9 bases. The CDR3 length is 15 residues. With V trimmed by 4 bases and J by 8 bases, 9 bases remained unmatched. Germline V gene lookup returns CDR1 LGHNA and CDR2 YNFKEQ. The CDR3 is CASSPGTSRLDEQFF. The CDR3, as DNA: TGTGCCAGCAGCCCCGGGACTAGCAGGTTAGATGAGCAGTTCTTC.

This clone was seen more than once but under ten times. This same CDR3 is encoded by further DNA sequences in the sample. The chain is built from TRBV4-3 and TRBJ2-7; 9 nucleotides line up with TRBD1. The CDR3 extends over 14 amino acids. Trimming removed 5 bases from V and 9 bases from J; junction bases left unmatched: 11. Germline V gene sequence: CDR1 LGHNA, CDR2 YSLEER. CDR3 residues: CASSFGQGTDRQYF. The CDR3 region has the DNA TGCGCCAGCAGCTTCGGACAGGGGACCGACAGGCAGTACTTC.

The rearrangement uses TRBV18 and TRBJ1-2, with a tentative D call TRBD1 (6 bases). Germline V gene data show CDR1 as KGHSH and CDR2 as LQKENI. CDR3 length: 13 residues. Trimming pared 9 bases from V and 5 bases from J, leaving 16 bases between. CDR3 loop: CASSSGGAYGYTF. The CDR3, as DNA: TGTGCCAGTTCCAGTGGGGGGGCTTATGGCTACACCTTC.

The DNA of the CDR3 is TGTGCCAGCAGCCAAAGACAGGCCAATTCACCCCTCCACTTT. Protein: CASSQRQANSPLHF. The chain employs TRBV3-1 (or the pseudogene TRBV3-2) and TRBJ1-6, with D perhaps matching TRBD1 (6 bases). Germline assignment: CDR1 LGHDT and CDR2 YNNKEL (reference sequence). The V end was cut by 2 bases, the J end by 7 bases, with 9 bases between. The CDR3 is 14 amino acids.

The genes are TRBV11-2 and TRBJ1-2; no clear D. This CDR3 is built from 12 residues. With 3 bases removed from V and 8 bases from J, the gap between germline ends came to 10 bases. The germline V gene has CDR1 SGHAT and CDR2 FQNNGV. The CDR3: CASSFGVEGYTF. The CDR3 DNA follows: TGTGCCAGCAGCTTCGGGGTGGAGGGCTACACCTTC.

The chain couples TRBV25-1 to TRBJ1-1, with a weak D call TRBD1 (5 bases). Germline V CDR1 and CDR2: MGHDK, SYGVNS. This CDR3 has 14 amino acids. Between the trimmed V and J ends, which lost 8 bases and 8 bases, there was a span of 21 bases. CDR3 amino acids: CASARQGGVEEAFF. In DNA, the CDR3 is TGTGCCAGCGCCAGGCAGGGTGGCGTAGAAGAAGCTTTCTTT. The entire variable domain, with the rest obtained from reference TRBV25-1 and TRBJ1-1, is as follows: EADIYQTPRYLVIGTGKKITLECSQTMGHDKMYWYQQDPGMELHLIHYSYGVNSTEKGDLSSESTVSRIRTEHFPLTLESARPSHTSQYLCASARQGGVEEAFFGQGTRLTVV.

V usage is TRBV11-2 and J usage is TRBJ2-5, with D uncertain. V lost 5 bases, J lost 3 bases, and 7 bases lay in between. Germline CDR1 reads SGHAT; CDR2 reads FQNNGV. The length of the CDR3 is 12 residues. The CDR3 sequence is CASSLLKETQYF. The CDR3 DNA follows: TGTGCCAGCAGCCTTCTAAAAGAGACCCAGTACTTC.

In nucleotides, the CDR3 is TGTGCCAGCAACCCCTTGAGGGTTCGGACTGAAGCTTTCTTT. Its translation is CASNPLRVRTEAFF. The rearrangement links TRBV6-2 or TRBV6-3 to TRBJ1-1; D gene unclear. Germline V gives CDR1 MNHEY, CDR2 SVGEGT. This CDR3 spans 14 amino acids. Trimming removed 7 bases from V and 5 bases from J, with 17 bases in between.